These 15 T cell receptor beta chains came from one sample sequenced in a study of blood T cell repertoires in COVID-19. The data were produced by immunoSEQ multiplex PCR, yet TCRdb's version contains in-frame clones alone and is incomplete. This table holds 250,000 to 300,000 clones, more than 85% found once. The sequencing input was peripheral blood. Every receptor here comes from a young woman with COVID-19, enrolled during active disease.

In its sample, this clone was seen once. V gene TRBV7-9 combines with J gene TRBJ2-1, with D perhaps TRBD1 (5 bases). The CDR3 extends over 13 amino acids. Germline CDR1 is SEHNR and CDR2 is FQNEAQ (reference sequence). The V and J ends lost 4 bases and 10 bases respectively, with 14 bases between them. This CDR3 reads CASSSRRRGEQFF. CDR3 nucleotides: TGTGCCAGCAGCTCTCGGCGAAGGGGAGAGCAGTTCTTC.

The CDR3 nucleotides are TGTGCCAGCAGTGAAACCGGGACACGAATTCAGCCCCAGCATTTT. It encodes CASSETGTRIQPQHF. The chain is built from TRBV2 and TRBJ1-5; weak D call: TRBD1 (6 bases). Trimming pared 2 bases from V and 6 bases from J, leaving 14 bases between. The germline V gene has CDR1 SNHLY and CDR2 FYNNEI. The CDR3 spans 15 residues. Filled out from reference TRBV2 and TRBJ1-5, the complete variable domain reads EPEVTQTPSHQVTQMGQEVILRCVPISNHLYFYWYRQILGQKVEFLVSFYNNEISEKSEIFDDQFSVERPDGSNFTLKIRSTKLEDSAMYFCASSETGTRIQPQHFGDGTRLSIL.

The chain uses TRBV7-9 and TRBJ2-6; 10 bases are shared with TRBD1. J gave up 0 bases and V 11 bases, and 10 bases lay outside the gene matches. The germline CDR1 and CDR2 sequences are SEHNR and FQNEAQ (reference sequence). The CDR3 length is 17 residues. CDR3: CALPAGQGVSGANVLTF. The DNA of the CDR3 is TGTGCCCTACCTGCCGGACAGGGGGTCTCTGGGGCCAACGTCCTGACTTTC.

This sequence joins TRBV19 and TRBJ1-4, with unresolved D. Germline V lookup: CDR1 LNHDA, CDR2 SQIVND (reference sequence). The V and J ends lost 3 bases and 4 bases respectively, with 9 bases between them. The CDR3 loop spans 14 amino acids. DNA for the CDR3: TGTGCCAGTAGTATGCGGGGTAGTAATGAAAAACTGTTTTTT. Translation gives CASSMRGSNEKLFF. Full variable domain (rest looked up from reference TRBV19 and TRBJ1-4): DGGITQSPKYLFRKEGQNVTLSCEQNLNHDAMYWYRQDPGQGLRLIYYSQIVNDFQKGDIAEGYSVSREKKESFPLTVTSAQKNPTAFYLCASSMRGSNEKLFFGSGTQLSVL.

The chain couples TRBV5-1 to TRBJ2-1; 7 bases match TRBD1. The length of the CDR3 is 15 residues. Germline CDR1 reads SGHRS; CDR2 reads YFSETQ. Germline trimming cut 4 bases from V and 2 bases from J; bases unmatched to any gene: 6. CDR3: CASSRRQGTYNEQFF. In DNA, the CDR3 is TGCGCCAGCAGCCGCAGACAGGGAACCTACAATGAGCAGTTCTTC.

This clone has a handful of counts. The chain recombines TRBV30 with TRBJ2-7; a weak D match, TRBD2 (7 bases). Germline CDR1 GTSNPN, CDR2 SVGIG (reference sequence). V lost 4 bases to trimming and J lost 9 bases, with 13 bases between them. CDR3 size: 11 residues. This CDR3 is CAWTGGGRQYF. The CDR3 DNA sequence: TGTGCCTGGACCGGGGGCGGGAGGCAGTACTTC. Based on the CDR3 plus reference TRBV30 and TRBJ2-7, the full variable domain is SQTIHQWPATLVQPVGSPLSLECTVEGTSNPNLYWYRQAAGRGLQLLFYSVGIGQISSEVPQNLSASRPQDRQFILSSKKLLLSDSGFYLCAWTGGGRQYFGPGTRLTVT.

This chain joins TRBV10-3 and TRBJ1-1; D not resolved. The length of the CDR3 is 13 residues. The V end was cut by 4 bases, the J end by 1 base, with 7 bases between. Looked up from germline, CDR1 is ENHRY and CDR2 is SYGVKD. Written as DNA, the CDR3 is TGTGCCATCAGTGTTCAGGAGAACACTGAAGCTTTCTTT. Translated: CAISVQENTEAFF.

This chain connects TRBV5-4 to TRBJ1-2; 7 bases align to TRBD1. V trimming: 1 base; J trimming: 7 bases; junction bases outside the gene matches: 7. CDR3 length: 14 amino acids. Germline V CDR1 and CDR2: SGHNT, YYREEE (reference sequence). The CDR3 protein is CASSLTGEGRGYTF. The CDR3 region has the DNA TGTGCCAGCAGCTTGACAGGGGAAGGTCGTGGCTACACCTTC.

The gene calls are TRBV5-1 and TRBJ2-3; TRBD2 matches at 10 bases. V lost 4 bases to trimming and J lost 2 bases; unmatched junction nucleotides: 7. CDR3 size: 16 residues. CDR1 and CDR2 from the germline V gene are SGHRS and YFSETQ. This CDR3 is CASSGRTSGTTDTQYF. CDR3 nucleotide sequence: TGCGCCAGCAGCGGGCGGACTAGCGGTACCACAGATACGCAGTATTTT. The full variable domain, with the rest looked up from reference TRBV5-1 and TRBJ2-3, is KAGVTQTPRYLIKTRGQQVTLSCSPISGHRSVSWYQQTPGQGLQFLFEYFSETQRNKGNFPGRFSGRQFSNSRSEMNVSTLELGDSALYLCASSGRTSGTTDTQYFGPGTRLTVL.

This sequence joins TRBV7-2 and TRBJ2-7; D is perhaps TRBD2 (6 bases). Trimming took 1 base from V and 0 from J, leaving 7 bases between them. Germline values: CDR1 SGHTA, CDR2 FQGNSA. The CDR3 length is 14 residues. CDR3 nucleotide sequence: TGTGCCAGCAGCTTAGTGGGGGGCTCCTACGAGCAGTACTTC. This sequence encodes CASSLVGGSYEQYF.

The CDR3 reads CASRDIGDSNQPQHF. CDR3 bases: TGTGCTAGCCGGGACATAGGGGATAGCAATCAGCCCCAGCATTTT. This chain uses TRBV6-6 with TRBJ1-5; maybe TRBD1 (6 bases). Per the germline V gene, CDR1 is MNHNY and CDR2 is SVGAGI (reference sequence). CDR3 length: 15 amino acids.

This chain joins TRBV13 and TRBJ1-3, with D unresolved. The CDR3 runs to 14 residues. Trimming removed 6 bases from V and 0 bases from J, with 9 bases in between. CDR1 is PRHDT and CDR2 is FYEKMQ in the germline V gene (reference sequence). The CDR3 nucleotides read TGTGCCAGCAGGGGAGTGATCTCTGGAAACACCATATATTTT. Protein product: CASRGVISGNTIYF.

This chain uses TRBV5-4 with TRBJ2-6; D is unresolved. This CDR3 contains 14 residues. Trimming removed 7 bases from V and 3 bases from J, with 11 bases in between. Germline loops: CDR1 SGHNT, CDR2 YYREEE (reference sequence). As DNA, the CDR3 is TGTGCCAGCGGCCCTGCCTTTGGGGCCAACGTCCTGACTTTC. This gives the protein CASGPAFGANVLTF.

This rearrangement joins TRBV28 to TRBJ2-7; 10 bases are shared with TRBD2. Germline V gene data show CDR1 as MDHEN and CDR2 as SYDVKM. CDR3 size: 15 residues. The ends lost 8 bases at V and 4 bases at J; junction bases unmatched: 11. CDR3 nucleotide sequence: TGTGCCAGCTACCCTAGCGGGGGCGGGATTTACGAGCAGTACTTC. It yields the protein CASYPSGGGIYEQYF.

This clone was counted between two and nine times. The chain has TRBV19 and TRBJ2-1, with TRBD2 matching 11 bases. Germline lookup yields CDR1 LNHDA and CDR2 SQIVND (reference sequence). The V gene end was trimmed by 3 bases and the J gene end by 4 bases; junction bases not matched to a gene: 11. This CDR3 has 18 amino acids. The CDR3 bases are TGTGCCAGTAGTATCAGACCCGAAAGACTAGCGGGATACAATGAGCAGTTCTTC. It codes for CASSIRPERLAGYNEQFF.